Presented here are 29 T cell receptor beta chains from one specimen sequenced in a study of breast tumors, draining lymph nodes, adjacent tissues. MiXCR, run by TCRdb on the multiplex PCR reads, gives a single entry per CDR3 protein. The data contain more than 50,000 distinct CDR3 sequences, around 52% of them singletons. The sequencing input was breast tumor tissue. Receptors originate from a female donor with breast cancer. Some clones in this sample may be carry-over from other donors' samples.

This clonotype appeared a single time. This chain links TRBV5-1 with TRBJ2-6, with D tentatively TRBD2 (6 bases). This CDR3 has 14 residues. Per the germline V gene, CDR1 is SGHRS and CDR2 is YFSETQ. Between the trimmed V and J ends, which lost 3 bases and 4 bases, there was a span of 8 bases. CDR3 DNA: TGCGCCAGCAGCTGGAGGGAAGGGGCCAACGTCCTGACTTTC. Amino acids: CASSWREGANVLTF.

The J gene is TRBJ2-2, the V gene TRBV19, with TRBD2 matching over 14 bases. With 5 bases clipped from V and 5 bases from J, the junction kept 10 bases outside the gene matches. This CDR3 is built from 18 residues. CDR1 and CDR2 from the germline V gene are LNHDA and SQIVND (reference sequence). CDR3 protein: CASSFGTSGRGRTGELFF. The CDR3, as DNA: TGTGCCAGTAGTTTCGGGACTAGCGGGAGAGGTCGGACCGGGGAGCTGTTTTTT.

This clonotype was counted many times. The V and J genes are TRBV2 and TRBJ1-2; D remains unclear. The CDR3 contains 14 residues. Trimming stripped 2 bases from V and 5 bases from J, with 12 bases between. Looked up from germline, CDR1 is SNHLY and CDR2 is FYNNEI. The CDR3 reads CASSELGPEYGYTF. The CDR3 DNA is TGTGCCAGCAGTGAATTAGGGCCGGAGTATGGCTACACCTTC.

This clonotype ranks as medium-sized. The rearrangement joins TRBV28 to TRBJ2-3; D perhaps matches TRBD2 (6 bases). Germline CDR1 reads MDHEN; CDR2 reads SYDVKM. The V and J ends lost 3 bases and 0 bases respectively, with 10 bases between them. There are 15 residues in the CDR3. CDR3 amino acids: CASSFGGASTDTQYF. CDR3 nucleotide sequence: TGTGCCAGCAGTTTCGGAGGGGCTAGCACAGATACGCAGTATTTT.

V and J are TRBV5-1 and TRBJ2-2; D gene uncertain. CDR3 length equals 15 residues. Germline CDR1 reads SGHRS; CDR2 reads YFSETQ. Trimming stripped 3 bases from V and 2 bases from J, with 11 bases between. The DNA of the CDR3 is TGCGCCAGCAGCTCCACAGAATTTAACACCGGGGAGCTGTTTTTT. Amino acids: CASSSTEFNTGELFF.

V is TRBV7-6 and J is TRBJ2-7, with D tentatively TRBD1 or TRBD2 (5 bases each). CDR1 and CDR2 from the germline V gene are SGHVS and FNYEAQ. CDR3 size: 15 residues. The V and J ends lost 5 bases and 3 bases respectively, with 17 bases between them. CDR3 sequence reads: CASSRDLEAVYEQYF. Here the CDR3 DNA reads TGTGCCAGCAGCCGGGACCTGGAGGCGGTCTACGAGCAGTACTTC.

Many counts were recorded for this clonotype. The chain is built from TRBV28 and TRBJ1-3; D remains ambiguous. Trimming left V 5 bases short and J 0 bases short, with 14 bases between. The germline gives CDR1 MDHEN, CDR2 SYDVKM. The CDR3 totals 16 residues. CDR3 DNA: TGTGCCAGCAGTCCAACCGGGTTTCGCTCTGGAAACACCATATATTTT. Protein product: CASSPTGFRSGNTIYF.

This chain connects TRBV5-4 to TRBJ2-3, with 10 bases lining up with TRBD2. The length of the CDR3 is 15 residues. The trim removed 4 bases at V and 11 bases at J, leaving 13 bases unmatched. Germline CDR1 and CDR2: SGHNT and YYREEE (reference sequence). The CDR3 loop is CASSQGSGRAGEQYF. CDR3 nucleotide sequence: TGTGCCAGCAGCCAGGGCAGCGGGAGGGCGGGTGAGCAGTATTTT.

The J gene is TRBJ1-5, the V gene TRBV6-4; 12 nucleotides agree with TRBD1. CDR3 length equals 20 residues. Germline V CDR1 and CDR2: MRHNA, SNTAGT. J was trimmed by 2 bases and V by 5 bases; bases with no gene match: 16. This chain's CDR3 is CASSPDIRGTGGCGNQPQHF. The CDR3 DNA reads TGTGCCAGCAGTCCCGACATCCGGGGGACAGGGGGCTGTGGCAATCAGCCCCAGCATTTT.

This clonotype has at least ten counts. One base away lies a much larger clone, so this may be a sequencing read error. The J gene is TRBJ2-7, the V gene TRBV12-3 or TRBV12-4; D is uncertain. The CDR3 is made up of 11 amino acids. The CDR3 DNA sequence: TGTGCCAGCAGTTTCTCCCACGAGCAGTACTTC. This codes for CASSFSHEQYF.

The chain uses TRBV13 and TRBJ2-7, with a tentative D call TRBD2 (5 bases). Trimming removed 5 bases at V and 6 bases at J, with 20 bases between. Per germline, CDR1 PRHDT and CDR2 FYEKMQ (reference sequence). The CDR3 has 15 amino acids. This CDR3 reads CASSPSRGIWCEQYF. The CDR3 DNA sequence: TGTGCCAGCAGCCCAAGCCGGGGAATCTGGTGCGAGCAGTACTTC.

The DNA for the CDR3 is TGTGCCAGCAGTCCCCGACAGGGTGGAAATTCACCCCTCCACTTT. It specifies CASSPRQGGNSPLHF. The rearrangement uses TRBV6-4 and TRBJ1-6; the match to TRBD1 covers 7 bases. Per the germline V gene, CDR1 is MRHNA and CDR2 is SNTAGT. Trimming removed 5 bases from V and 7 bases from J; junction bases left unmatched: 8. The length of the CDR3 is 15 residues.

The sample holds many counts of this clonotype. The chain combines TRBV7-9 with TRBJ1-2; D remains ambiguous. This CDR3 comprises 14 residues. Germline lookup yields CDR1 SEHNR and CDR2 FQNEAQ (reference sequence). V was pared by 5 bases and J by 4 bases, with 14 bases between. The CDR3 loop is CASSAREGAYGYTF. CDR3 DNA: TGTGCCAGCAGCGCCCGCGAGGGTGCCTATGGCTACACCTTC.

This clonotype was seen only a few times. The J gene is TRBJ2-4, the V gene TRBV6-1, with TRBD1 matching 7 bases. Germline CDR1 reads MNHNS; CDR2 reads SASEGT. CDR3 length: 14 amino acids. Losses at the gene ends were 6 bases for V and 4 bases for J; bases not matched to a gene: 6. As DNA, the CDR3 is TGTGCCAGCAGGCCCGGGACAGAGAAAAACATTCAGTACTTC. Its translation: CASRPGTEKNIQYF.

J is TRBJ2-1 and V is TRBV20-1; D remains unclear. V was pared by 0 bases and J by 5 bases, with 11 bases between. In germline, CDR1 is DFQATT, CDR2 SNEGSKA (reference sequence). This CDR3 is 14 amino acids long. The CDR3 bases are TGCAGTGCTAGAGATCTGCCGGCGGACAATGAGCAGTTCTTC. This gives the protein CSARDLPADNEQFF.

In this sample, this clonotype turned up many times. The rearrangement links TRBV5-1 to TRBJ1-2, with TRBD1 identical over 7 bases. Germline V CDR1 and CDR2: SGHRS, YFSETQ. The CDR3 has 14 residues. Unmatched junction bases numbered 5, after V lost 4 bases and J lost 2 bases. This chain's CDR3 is CASSRDSSNYGYTF. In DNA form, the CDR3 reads TGCGCCAGCAGCCGGGACAGCTCAAACTATGGCTACACCTTC.

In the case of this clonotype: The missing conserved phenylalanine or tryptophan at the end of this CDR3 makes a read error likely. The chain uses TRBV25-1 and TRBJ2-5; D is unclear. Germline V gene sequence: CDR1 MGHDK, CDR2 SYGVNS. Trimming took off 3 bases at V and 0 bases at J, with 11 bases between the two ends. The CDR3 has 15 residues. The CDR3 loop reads CASSERGADQETQYY. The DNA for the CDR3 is TGTGCCAGCAGTGAGCGAGGCGCGGACCAAGAGACCCAGTACTAC.

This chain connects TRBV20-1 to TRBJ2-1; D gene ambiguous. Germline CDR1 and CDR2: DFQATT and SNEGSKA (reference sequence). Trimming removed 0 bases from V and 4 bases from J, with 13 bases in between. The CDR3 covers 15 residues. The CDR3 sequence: CSARDGLTPYNEQFF. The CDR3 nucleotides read TGCAGTGCTAGAGATGGGCTGACTCCTTACAATGAGCAGTTCTTC.

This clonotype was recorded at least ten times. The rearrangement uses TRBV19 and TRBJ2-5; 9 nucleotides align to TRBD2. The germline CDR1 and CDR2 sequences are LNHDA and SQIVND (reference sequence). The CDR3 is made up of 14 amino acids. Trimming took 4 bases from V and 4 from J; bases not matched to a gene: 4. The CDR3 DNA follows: TGTGCCAGTAGTAATAGCGGGAGAGGAGAGACCCAGTACTTC. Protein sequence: CASSNSGRGETQYF.

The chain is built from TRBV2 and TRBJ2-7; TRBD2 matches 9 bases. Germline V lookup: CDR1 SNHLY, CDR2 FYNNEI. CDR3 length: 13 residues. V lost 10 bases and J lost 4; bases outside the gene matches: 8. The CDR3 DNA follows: TGTGCCACGGGACTAGCCTCCCCGTACGAGCAGTACTTC. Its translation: CATGLASPYEQYF.

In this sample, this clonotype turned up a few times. DNA for the CDR3: TGTGCCAGCAGCCCAGGGGGCTGGGGCACTGAAGCTTTCTTT. Its protein product is CASSPGGWGTEAFF. This chain links TRBV14 with TRBJ1-1, with 8 nucleotides matching TRBD1. Germline values: CDR1 SGHDN, CDR2 FVKESK. Trimming cost V 4 bases and J 4 bases; bases outside gene matches: 5. This CDR3 contains 14 residues.

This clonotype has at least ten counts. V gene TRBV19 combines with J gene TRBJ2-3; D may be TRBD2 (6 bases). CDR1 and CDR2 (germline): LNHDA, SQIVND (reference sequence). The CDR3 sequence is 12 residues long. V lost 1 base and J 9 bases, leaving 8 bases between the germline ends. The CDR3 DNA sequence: TGTGCCAGTAGTATAGGGGACTCGACGCAGTATTTT. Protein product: CASSIGDSTQYF.

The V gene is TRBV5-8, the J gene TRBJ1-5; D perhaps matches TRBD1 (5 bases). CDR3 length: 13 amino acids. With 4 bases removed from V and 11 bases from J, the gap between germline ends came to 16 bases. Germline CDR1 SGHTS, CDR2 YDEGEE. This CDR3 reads CASSRGRWGTQHF. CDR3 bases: TGTGCCAGCAGCAGGGGACGCTGGGGGACCCAGCATTTT.

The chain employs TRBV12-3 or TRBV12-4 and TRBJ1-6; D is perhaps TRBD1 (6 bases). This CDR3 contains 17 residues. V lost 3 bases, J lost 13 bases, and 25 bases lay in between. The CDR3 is CASSFWGASSRGGPLHF. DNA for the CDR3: TGTGCCAGCAGTTTTTGGGGGGCTAGTTCACGCGGTGGGCCCCTCCACTTT.

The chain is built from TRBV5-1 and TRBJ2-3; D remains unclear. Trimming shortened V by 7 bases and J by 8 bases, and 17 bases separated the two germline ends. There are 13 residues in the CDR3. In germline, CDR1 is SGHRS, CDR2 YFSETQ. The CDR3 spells CASGAVLGSTQYF. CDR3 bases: TGCGCCAGCGGCGCGGTTCTGGGTAGTACGCAGTATTTT.

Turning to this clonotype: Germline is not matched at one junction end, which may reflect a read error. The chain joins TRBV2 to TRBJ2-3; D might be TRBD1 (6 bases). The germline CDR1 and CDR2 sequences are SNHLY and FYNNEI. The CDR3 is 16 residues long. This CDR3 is CVSRMSAGDATDMQYF. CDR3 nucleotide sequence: TGTGTCAGCAGGATGTCGGCAGGGGATGCCACAGATATGCAGTATTTT.

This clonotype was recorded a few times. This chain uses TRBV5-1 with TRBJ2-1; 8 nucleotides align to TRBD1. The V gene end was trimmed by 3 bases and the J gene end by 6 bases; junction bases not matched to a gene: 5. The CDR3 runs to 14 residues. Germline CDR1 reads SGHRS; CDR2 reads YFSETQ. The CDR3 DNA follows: TGCGCCAGCAGCTCTGGACAGGGTGGCAATGAGCAGTTCTTC. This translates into CASSSGQGGNEQFF.

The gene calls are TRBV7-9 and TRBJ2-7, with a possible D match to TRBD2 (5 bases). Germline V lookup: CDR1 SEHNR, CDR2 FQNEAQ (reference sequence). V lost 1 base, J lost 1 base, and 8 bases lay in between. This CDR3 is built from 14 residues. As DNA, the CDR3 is TGTGCCAGCAGCTTAGGTGGGGAGTCCTACGAGCAGTACTTC. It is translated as CASSLGGESYEQYF.

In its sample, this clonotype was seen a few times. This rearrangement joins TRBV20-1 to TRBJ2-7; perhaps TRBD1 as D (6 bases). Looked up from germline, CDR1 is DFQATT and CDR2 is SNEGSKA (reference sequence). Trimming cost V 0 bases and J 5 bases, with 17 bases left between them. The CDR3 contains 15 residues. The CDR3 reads CSARDPQGFSDEQYF. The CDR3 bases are TGCAGTGCTAGAGATCCTCAGGGGTTTTCGGACGAGCAGTACTTC.